Following are 2 T cell receptor beta chains from one sample sequenced in a study of blood T cell repertoires in COVID-19. The protocol was immunoSEQ multiplex PCR, while the TCRdb copy is restricted to in-frame clones and leaves out a portion. The repertoire holds 180,000 or so clones, with roughly 86% as singletons. Source material: peripheral blood. The receptor set was obtained from a young man with active or convalescent COVID-19.

This clone was detected only once. This sequence joins TRBV29-1 and TRBJ1-3, with D uncertain. Trimming left V 3 bases short and J 3 bases short, with 15 bases between. The CDR3 totals 15 residues. CDR1 SQVTM and CDR2 ANQGSEA come from the germline V gene. Here the CDR3 DNA reads TGCAGCGTTGATGTCCGGGAAAAGGGTGGAAACACCATATATTTT. Protein: CSVDVREKGGNTIYF.

This chain uses TRBV4-1 with TRBJ1-5; the D is unclear. Germline V gives CDR1 MGHRA, CDR2 YSYEKL. Trimming pared 5 bases from V and 0 bases from J, leaving 11 bases between. This CDR3 contains 15 residues. The CDR3: CASSVFANSNQPQHF. CDR3 sequence (DNA): TGCGCCAGCAGCGTTTTTGCGAATAGCAATCAGCCCCAGCATTTT.